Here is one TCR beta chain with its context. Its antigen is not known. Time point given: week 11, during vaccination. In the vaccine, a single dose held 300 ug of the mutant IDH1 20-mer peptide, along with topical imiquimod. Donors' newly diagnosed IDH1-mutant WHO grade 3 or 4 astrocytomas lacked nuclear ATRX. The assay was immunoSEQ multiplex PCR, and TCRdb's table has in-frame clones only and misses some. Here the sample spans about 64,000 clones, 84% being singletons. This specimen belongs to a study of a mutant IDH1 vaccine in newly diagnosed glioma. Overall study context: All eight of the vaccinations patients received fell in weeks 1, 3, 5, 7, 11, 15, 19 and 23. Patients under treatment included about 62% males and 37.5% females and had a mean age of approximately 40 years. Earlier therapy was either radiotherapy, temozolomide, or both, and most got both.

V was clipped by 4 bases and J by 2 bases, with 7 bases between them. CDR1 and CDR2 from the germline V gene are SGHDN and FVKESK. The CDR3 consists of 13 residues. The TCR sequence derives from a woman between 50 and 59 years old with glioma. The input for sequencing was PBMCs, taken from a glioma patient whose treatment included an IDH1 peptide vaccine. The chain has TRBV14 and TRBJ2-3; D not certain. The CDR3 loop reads CASSPRLTDTQYF. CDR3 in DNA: TGTGCCAGCAGCCCGCGTCTCACAGATACGCAGTATTTT.